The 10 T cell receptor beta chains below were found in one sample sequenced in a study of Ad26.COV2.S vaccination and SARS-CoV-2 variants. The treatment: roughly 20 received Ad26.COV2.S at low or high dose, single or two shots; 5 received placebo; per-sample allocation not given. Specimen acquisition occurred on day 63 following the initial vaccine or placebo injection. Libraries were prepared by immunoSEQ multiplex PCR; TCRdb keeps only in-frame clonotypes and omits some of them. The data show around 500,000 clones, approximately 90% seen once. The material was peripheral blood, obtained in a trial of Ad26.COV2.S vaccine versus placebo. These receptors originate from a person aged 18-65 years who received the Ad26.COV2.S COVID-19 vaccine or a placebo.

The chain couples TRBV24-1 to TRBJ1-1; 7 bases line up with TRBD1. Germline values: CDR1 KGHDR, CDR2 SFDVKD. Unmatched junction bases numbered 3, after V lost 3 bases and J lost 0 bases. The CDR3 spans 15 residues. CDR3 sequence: CATSDATGMNTEAFF. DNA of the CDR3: TGTGCCACCAGTGATGCGACAGGGATGAACACTGAAGCTTTCTTT.

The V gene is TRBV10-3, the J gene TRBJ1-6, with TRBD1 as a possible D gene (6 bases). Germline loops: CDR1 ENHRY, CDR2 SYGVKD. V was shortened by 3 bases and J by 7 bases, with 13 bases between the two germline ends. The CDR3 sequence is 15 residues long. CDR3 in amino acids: CAISDLGQGNSPLHF. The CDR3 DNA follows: TGTGCCATCAGTGATTTGGGTCAGGGGAATTCACCCCTCCACTTT.

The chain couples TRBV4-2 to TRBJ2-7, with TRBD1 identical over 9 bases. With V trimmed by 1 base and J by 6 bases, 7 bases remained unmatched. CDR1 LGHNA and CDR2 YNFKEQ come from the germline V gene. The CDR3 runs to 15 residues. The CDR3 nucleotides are TGTGCCAGCAGCCAAGCGGGGACAGGGAAGGCCGAGCAGTACTTC. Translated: CASSQAGTGKAEQYF.

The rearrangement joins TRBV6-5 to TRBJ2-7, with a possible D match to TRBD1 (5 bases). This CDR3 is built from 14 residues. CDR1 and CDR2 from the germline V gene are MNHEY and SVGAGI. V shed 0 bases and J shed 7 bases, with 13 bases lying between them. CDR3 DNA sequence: TGTGCCAGCAGTTACTCGATAGTAGGGGAAGAGCAGTACTTC. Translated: CASSYSIVGEEQYF.

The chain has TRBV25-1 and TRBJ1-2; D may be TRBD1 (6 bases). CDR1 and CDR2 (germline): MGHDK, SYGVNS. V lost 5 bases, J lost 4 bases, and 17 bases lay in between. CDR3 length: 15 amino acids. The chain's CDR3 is CASSSTSGTTYGYTF. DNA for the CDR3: TGTGCCAGCAGTTCAACATCCGGGACAACCTATGGCTACACCTTC.

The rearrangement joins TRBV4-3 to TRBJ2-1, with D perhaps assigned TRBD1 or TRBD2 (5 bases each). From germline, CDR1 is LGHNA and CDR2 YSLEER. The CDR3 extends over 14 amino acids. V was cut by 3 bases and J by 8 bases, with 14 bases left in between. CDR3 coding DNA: TGCGCCAGCAGCCAGGGGACCACACGGGATGAGCAGTTCTTC. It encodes CASSQGTTRDEQFF.

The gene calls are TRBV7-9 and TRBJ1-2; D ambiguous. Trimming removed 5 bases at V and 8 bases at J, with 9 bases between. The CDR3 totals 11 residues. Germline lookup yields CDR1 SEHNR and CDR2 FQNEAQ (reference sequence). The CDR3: CASSIDDGYTF. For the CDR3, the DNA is TGTGCCAGCAGCATCGATGACGGCTACACCTTC.

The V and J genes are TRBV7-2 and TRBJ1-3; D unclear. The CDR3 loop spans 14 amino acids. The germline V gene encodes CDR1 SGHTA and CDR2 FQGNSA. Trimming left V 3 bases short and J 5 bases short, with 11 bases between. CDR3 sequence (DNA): TGTGCCAGCAGCTTTCGGGAGTACCGAAACACCATATATTTT. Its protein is CASSFREYRNTIYF. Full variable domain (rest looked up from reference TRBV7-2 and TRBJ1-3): GAGVSQSPSNKVTEKGKDVELRCDPISGHTALYWYRQSLGQGLEFLIYFQGNSAPDKSGLPSDRFSAERTGGSVSTLTIQRTQQEDSAVYLCASSFREYRNTIYFGEGSWLTVV.

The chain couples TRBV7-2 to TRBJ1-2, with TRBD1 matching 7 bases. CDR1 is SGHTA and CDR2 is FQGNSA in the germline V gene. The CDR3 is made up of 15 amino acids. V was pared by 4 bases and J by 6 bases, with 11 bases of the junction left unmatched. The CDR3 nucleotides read TGTGCCAGCAGCTCCCACAGGGGTATATCGGATGGCTACACCTTC. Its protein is CASSSHRGISDGYTF.

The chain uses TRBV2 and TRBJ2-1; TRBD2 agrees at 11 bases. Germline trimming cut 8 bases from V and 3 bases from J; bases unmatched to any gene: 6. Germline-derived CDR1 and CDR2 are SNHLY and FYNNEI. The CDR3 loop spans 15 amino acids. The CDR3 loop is CASSTGTSGYNEQFF. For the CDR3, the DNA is TGTGCCAGCTCCACCGGGACTAGCGGCTACAATGAGCAGTTCTTC.